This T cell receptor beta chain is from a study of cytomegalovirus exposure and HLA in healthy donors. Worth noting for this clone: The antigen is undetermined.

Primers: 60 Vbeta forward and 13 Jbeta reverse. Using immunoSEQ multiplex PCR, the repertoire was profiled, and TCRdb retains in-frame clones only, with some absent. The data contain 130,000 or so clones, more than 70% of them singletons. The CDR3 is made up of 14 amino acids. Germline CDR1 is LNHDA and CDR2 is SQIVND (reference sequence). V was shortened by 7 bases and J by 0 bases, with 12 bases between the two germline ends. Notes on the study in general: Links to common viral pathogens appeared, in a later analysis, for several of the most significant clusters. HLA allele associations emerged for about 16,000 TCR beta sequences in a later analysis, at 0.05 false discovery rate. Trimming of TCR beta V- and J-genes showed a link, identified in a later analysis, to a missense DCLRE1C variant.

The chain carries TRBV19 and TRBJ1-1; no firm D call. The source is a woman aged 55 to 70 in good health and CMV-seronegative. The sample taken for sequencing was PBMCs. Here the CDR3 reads CASTPGLLNTEAFF. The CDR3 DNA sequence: TGTGCCAGTACCCCCGGACTGTTGAACACTGAAGCTTTCTTT.